A selection of T cell receptor beta chains follows, all from one sample in a study of T cell repertoires in ileal Crohn's disease. Produced via immunoSEQ multiplex PCR; TCRdb's table is partial and in-frame only. The sample lists about 12,000 clones, approximately 78% occurring once. The sequencing input was ileal tissue. These receptor sequences come from an adult with Crohn's disease. CDR3s include the opening cysteine and the closing phenylalanine or tryptophan. A D gene is named only where the DNA matches it firmly. Clone size is not always given. Where it is, it says once, few, many or a class for expanded clones.

-	TRBJ1-6	TRBV7-3	-	TGTGCCAGCAGCTTAGGACAGAATAATTCACCCCTCCACTTT	CASSLGQNNSPLHF
few	TRBJ2-7	TRBV7-9	TRBD1	TGTGCCAGCAGCCCACGGGCAGGGGGTAAAGTCGCCGAGCAGTACTTC	CASSPRAGGKVAEQYF
-	TRBJ2-1	TRBV5-1	TRBD2	TGCGCCAGCAGCTTGGGGACTAGCGGGAGCTTCTACAATGAGCAGTTCTTC	CASSLGTSGSFYNEQFF
-	TRBJ1-5	TRBV5-1	-	TGCGCCAGCAGCTTGGGGCAAAATCAGCCCCAGCATTTT	CASSLGQNQPQHF
-	TRBJ2-1	TRBV29-1	TRBD1	TGCAGCGTCACGCGGACAGGGGGGCAGTTCTTC	CSVTRTGGQFF
-	TRBJ1-2	TRBV10-3	-	TGTGCCATCAGTGAGTCAGGGGGTATGGATGATGGCTACACCTTC	CAISESGGMDDGYTF
once	TRBJ2-2	TRBV27	TRBD1	TGTGCCAGCGGACAGGGATACACCGGGGAGCTGTTTTTT	CASGQGYTGELFF
-	TRBJ2-7	TRBV5-6	-	TGTGCCAGCAGCTCAACCTACGAGCAGTACTTC	CASSSTYEQYF
-	TRBJ1-2	TRBV28	TRBD1	TGTGCCAGCAGAGGCGCAGGGGGTGACTATGGCTACACCTTC	CASRGAGGDYGYTF
-	TRBJ2-5	TRBV5-8	TRBD1	TGTGCCACTAGGGACAGGGGGTTCCAAGAGACCCAGTACTTC	CATRDRGFQETQYF
-	TRBJ1-5	TRBV7-8	-	TGTGCCAGCAGCGAACTGGACAGTACTAGCAATCAGCCCCAGCATTTT	CASSELDSTSNQPQHF
-	TRBJ2-4	TRBV2	TRBD2	TGTGCCAGCAGTGAAGCGCACCGTAGCGGGAGGGCAGACATTCAGTACTTC	CASSEAHRSGRADIQYF
-	TRBJ1-2	TRBV5-4	-	TGTGCCAGCAGCTTTGACGGGTCCTGGAGGGGCTACACCTTC	CASSFDGSWRGYTF
-	TRBJ2-2	TRBV27	-	TGTGCCAGCACTTTGACACTCAACACCGGGGAGCTGTTTTTT	CASTLTLNTGELFF
-	TRBJ2-2	TRBV10-1	-	TGCGCCAGCAGGAGCCCGAACACCGGGGAGCTGTTTTTT	CASRSPNTGELFF
-	TRBJ1-1	TRBV12-5	TRBD1	TGTGCTAGTGCAACTGACAGGGATGGGCCTCAAGCTTTCTTT	CASATDRDGPQAFF
-	TRBJ1-1	TRBV28	-	TGTGCCAGCAGCCCAGCGGTCTTAAACACTGAAGCTTTCTTT	CASSPAVLNTEAFF
-	TRBJ2-1	TRBV5-1	-	TGCGCCAGCAGCTTGAGCGGTTCCTACAATGAGCAGTTCTTC	CASSLSGSYNEQFF
-	TRBJ1-1	TRBV7-2	-	TGTGCCAGCACCGCCCATAGTAGACAGGTGAACACTGAAGCTTTCTTT	CASTAHSRQVNTEAFF
-	TRBJ1-5	TRBV25-1	-	TGTGCCAGCAGTTTCAGCGGTTCATATCAGCCCCAGCATTTT	CASSFSGSYQPQHF
-	TRBJ1-1	TRBV11-2	-	TGTGCCAGCAGCTTAACCGGGGACACTGAAGCTTTCTTT	CASSLTGDTEAFF
-	TRBJ1-2	TRBV11-2	-	TGTGCCAGCAGCCCCTTCTTTAGGGGCTATGGCTACACCTTC	CASSPFFRGYGYTF
-	TRBJ1-1	TRBV5-8	TRBD1	TGTGCCAGCAGCAAAGGGACAGGGGGTTCTGAAGCTTTCTTT	CASSKGTGGSEAFF
-	TRBJ2-3	TRBV29-1	TRBD2	TGCAGCGTTGAAGACGGGGGGGCTAGCACAGATACGCAGTATTTT	CSVEDGGASTDTQYF
once	TRBJ2-4	TRBV7-9	-	TGTGCCAGCAGCGGAGAAAACATTCAGTACTTC	CASSGENIQYF
-	TRBJ2-6	TRBV4-1	-	TGCGCCAGCAGCCTAGCTGGGGCCAACGTCCTGACTTTC	CASSLAGANVLTF
-	TRBJ1-1	TRBV2	-	TGTGCCAGGAGCAGCCGGTCAGGATCTCGCACTGAAGCTTTCTTT	CARSSRSGSRTEAFF
-	TRBJ2-2	TRBV5-1	-	TGCGCCAGCAGCTTGGGAGGCAACACCGGGGAGCTGTTTTTT	CASSLGGNTGELFF
-	TRBJ1-5	TRBV6-5	-	TGTGCCAGCAGTTGGACAGCATATAGCAATCAGCCCCAGCATTTT	CASSWTAYSNQPQHF
-	TRBJ2-1	TRBV6-1	TRBD2	TGTGCCAGCAGTGAAGAAGCGGGGGGGCCCGATGAGCAGTTCTTC	CASSEEAGGPDEQFF
-	TRBJ1-1	TRBV5-4	-	TGTGCCAGCAGCTTGGGACAGCTTCAACTTGAAGCTTTCTTT	CASSLGQLQLEAFF
-	TRBJ2-1	TRBV5-1	-	TGCGCCAGCAGCTTGGCGGACAAGAAAAGCAACAATGAGCAGTTCTTC	CASSLADKKSNNEQFF
once	TRBJ1-4	TRBV11-2	-	TGTGCCAGCAGCTTAAGGAGGGCCGCAAGGGAAAAACTGTTTTTT	CASSLRRAAREKLFF
-	TRBJ2-7	TRBV12-2	-	TGTGCAAGTCGCACTACTAGCGGGGATGGTTACGAGCAGTACTTC	CASRTTSGDGYEQYF
-	TRBJ1-2	TRBV5-6	TRBD1	TGTGCCAGCAGCTTTACAGGGGGCTCGTATGGCTACACCTTC	CASSFTGGSYGYTF
-	TRBJ2-7	TRBV6-1	TRBD1	TGTGCAGGGGGCGATGGCTCGCCTAGATTC	CAGGDGSPRF
-	TRBJ2-2	TRBV5-1	TRBD2	TGCGCCAGCAGCTTCGGGGGAGGGACCGGGGAGCTGTTTTTT	CASSFGGGTGELFF
-	TRBJ2-7	TRBV5-1	TRBD2	TGCGCCAGCAGGTCGGGAGGGCGACCGTACGAGCAGTACTTC	CASRSGGRPYEQYF
-	TRBJ2-7	TRBV4-1	-	TGCGCCAGCAGCCAGCAGGGGCCCGGCCACTACGAGCAGTACTTC	CASSQQGPGHYEQYF
medium-sized	TRBJ2-1	TRBV19	-	TGTGCCAGTAGCCCGGGGGACGCTGAGCAGTTCTTC	CASSPGDAEQFF
-	TRBJ1-4	TRBV2	-	TGTGCCAGCAGTGAATTCGCACAGAAACTGTTTTTT	CASSEFAQKLFF
-	TRBJ2-1	TRBV11-1	-	TGTGCCAGCAGCTTAGCGGGGGGGCCAACCTACAATGAGCAGTTCTTC	CASSLAGGPTYNEQFF
-	TRBJ2-1	TRBV11-3	TRBD2	TGTGCCAGCAGCTTAGTACTAGCGGGACAGAATGAGCAGTTCTTC	CASSLVLAGQNEQFF
-	TRBJ1-2	TRBV28	-	TGTGCCGGCAGTCCCGGACAGCCCAACTATGGCTACACCTTC	CAGSPGQPNYGYTF
medium-sized	TRBJ1-2	TRBV21-1	-	TGTGCCAGCAGCAAGACAGGGGGGTATGGCTACACCTTC	CASSKTGGYGYTF
-	TRBJ1-1	TRBV6-1	-	TGTGCCAGCAGTGGACAGGTCCCCACTAAACGAGCTTTCTTT	CASSGQVPTKRAFF
-	TRBJ1-5	TRBV30	-	TGTGCCTTCTCGGGGGGGCCGCGTCAGCCCCAGCATTTT	CAFSGGPRQPQHF
-	TRBJ2-1	TRBV7-3	-	TGTGCCAGCAGCTTAATGGGCGATAGCTCCTACAATGAGCAGTTCTTC	CASSLMGDSSYNEQFF